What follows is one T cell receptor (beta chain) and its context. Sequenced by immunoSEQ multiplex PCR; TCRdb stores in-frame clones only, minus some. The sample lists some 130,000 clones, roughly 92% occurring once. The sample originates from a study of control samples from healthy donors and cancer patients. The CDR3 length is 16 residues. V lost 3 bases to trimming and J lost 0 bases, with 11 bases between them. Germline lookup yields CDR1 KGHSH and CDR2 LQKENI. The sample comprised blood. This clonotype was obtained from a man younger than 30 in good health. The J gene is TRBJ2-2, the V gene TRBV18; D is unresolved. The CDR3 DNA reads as TGTGCCAGCTCACCGATTACACGCGCGAACACCGGGGAGCTGTTTTTT. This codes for CASSPITRANTGELFF.